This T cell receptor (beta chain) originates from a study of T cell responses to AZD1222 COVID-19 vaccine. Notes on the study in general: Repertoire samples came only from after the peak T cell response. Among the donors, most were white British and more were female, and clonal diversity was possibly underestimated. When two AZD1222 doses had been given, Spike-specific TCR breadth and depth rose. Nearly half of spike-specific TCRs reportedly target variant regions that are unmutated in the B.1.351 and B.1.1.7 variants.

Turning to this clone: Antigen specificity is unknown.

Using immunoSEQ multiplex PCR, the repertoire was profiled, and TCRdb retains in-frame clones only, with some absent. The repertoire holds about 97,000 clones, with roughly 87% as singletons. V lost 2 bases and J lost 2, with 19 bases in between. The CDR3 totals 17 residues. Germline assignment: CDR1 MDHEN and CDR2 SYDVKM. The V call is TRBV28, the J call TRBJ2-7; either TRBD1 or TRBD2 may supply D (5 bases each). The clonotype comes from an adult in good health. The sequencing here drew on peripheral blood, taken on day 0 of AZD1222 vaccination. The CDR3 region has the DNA TGTGCCAGCAGTTTAGGATTAACTGGGACCCAGACCTACGAGCAGTACTTC. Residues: CASSLGLTGTQTYEQYF.